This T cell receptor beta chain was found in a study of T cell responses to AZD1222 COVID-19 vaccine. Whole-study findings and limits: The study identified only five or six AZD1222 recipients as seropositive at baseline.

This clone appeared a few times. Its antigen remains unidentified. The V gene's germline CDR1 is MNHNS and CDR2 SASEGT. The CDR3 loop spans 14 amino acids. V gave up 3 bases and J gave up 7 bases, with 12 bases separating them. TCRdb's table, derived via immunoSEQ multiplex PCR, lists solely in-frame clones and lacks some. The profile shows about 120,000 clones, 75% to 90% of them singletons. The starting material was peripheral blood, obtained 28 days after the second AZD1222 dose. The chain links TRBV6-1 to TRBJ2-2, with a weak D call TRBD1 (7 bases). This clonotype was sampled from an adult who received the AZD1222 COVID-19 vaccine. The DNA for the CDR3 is TGTGCCAGCAGTGATCAGGGGGGCCTCGGGGAGCTGTTTTTT. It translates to CASSDQGGLGELFF.